This TCR beta chain is drawn from a study of T cells in Graves' hyperthyroidism and ophthalmopathy. Germline V CDR1 and CDR2: DFQATT, SNEGSKA (reference sequence). V was cut by 5 bases and J by 3 bases, with 10 bases left in between. The length of the CDR3 is 12 residues. Template material for amplifying TCR beta CDR3 regions consisted of RNA transcripts. HTBI primers drove first-round RT-PCR of the TCR CDR3. TCRdb called the multiplex PCR reads again in MiXCR, with one record for every CDR3 protein. The top ten clones hold approximately 31% of a sample with hundreds of thousands of distinct CDR3 sequences, under 45% of them seen once. This clonotype has a count of ten or more.

The chain recombines TRBV20-1 with TRBJ2-5; D assignment may be TRBD1 or TRBD2 (5 bases each). Sequenced material: blood. The origin of this receptor is a woman in her thirties or forties with Graves' hyperthyroidism. CDR3 residues: CSARDQEETQYF. The CDR3 bases are TGCAGTGCTCGGGACCAGGAAGAGACCCAGTACTTC.